Listed below are T cell receptor beta chains from one sample, sequenced in a study of cytomegalovirus exposure and HLA in healthy donors. Libraries were prepared by immunoSEQ multiplex PCR; TCRdb keeps only in-frame clonotypes and omits some of them. The sample holds approximately 160,000 clones; around 76% are singletons and the top ten take around 1%. Sample: PBMCs. The origin of the receptors is a woman between 40 and 50 years old in good health and CMV-seronegative. The CDR3 runs from the conserved cysteine through the conserved F or W. D genes are given only for firm matches. Some rows have no size entry. The others give once, few or many, or a class for an expanded clone.

>TRBV19|-|TRBJ1-5|once
CASSMRQGHQPQHF
TGTGCCAGTAGTATGCGGCAGGGGCATCAGCCCCAGCATTTT
>TRBV30|-|TRBJ1-1|-
CAWSVARGQPNTEAFF
TGTGCCTGGAGTGTAGCACGAGGACAACCTAACACTGAAGCTTTCTTT
>TRBV7-9|-|TRBJ2-7|-
CASSTQGYEQYF
TGTGCCAGCAGCACCCAGGGGTACGAGCAGTACTTC
>TRBV19|-|TRBJ2-7|-
CASSPGDLSYEQYF
TGTGCCAGTAGTCCCGGGGATCTCTCCTACGAGCAGTACTTC
>TRBV27|TRBD1|TRBJ2-5|-
CASSPRTGEGTQYF
TGTGCCAGCAGTCCGCGGACAGGGGAAGGGACCCAGTACTTC
>TRBV5-1|-|TRBJ2-1|-
CASAEPNYNEQFF
TGCGCCAGCGCGGAACCTAACTACAATGAGCAGTTCTTC
>TRBV13|TRBD1|TRBJ1-4|-
CASSRRPGTGVETNEKLFF
TGTGCCAGCAGCAGACGTCCCGGGACAGGGGTTGAAACTAATGAAAAACTGTTTTTT
>TRBV5-1|TRBD1|TRBJ1-3|once
CASSPGTATGNTIYF
TGCGCCAGCAGCCCCGGGACAGCCACTGGAAACACCATATATTTT
>TRBV4-2|TRBD2|TRBJ2-5|-
CASSQDASGRGETQYF
TGTGCCAGCAGCCAAGATGCGAGCGGGAGAGGAGAGACCCAGTACTTC
>TRBV6-1|TRBD1|TRBJ2-7|few
CASSGQGYEQYF
TGTGCCAGCAGTGGACAGGGCTACGAGCAGTACTTC
>TRBV2|-|TRBJ1-5|-
CASSVGGGEPQHF
TGTGCCAGCAGTGTGGGAGGGGGGGAGCCCCAGCATTTT
>TRBV18|TRBD1|TRBJ1-4|-
CASSPEDRRMEKLFF
TGTGCCAGCTCACCAGAGGACAGGCGGATGGAAAAACTGTTTTTT
>TRBV6-5|TRBD1|TRBJ1-2|-
CASSLGDSANYGYTF
TGTGCCAGCAGTCTGGGGGACAGTGCTAACTATGGCTACACCTTC
>TRBV30|TRBD2|TRBJ2-7|-
CAWSTRTSDPYEQYF
TGTGCCTGGAGTACACGGACTAGCGATCCCTACGAGCAGTACTTC
>TRBV7-3|-|TRBJ2-1|-
CASGAASYNEQFF
TGTGCCAGCGGGGCGGCCAGCTACAATGAGCAGTTCTTC
>TRBV30|TRBD2|TRBJ2-7|-
CAWSAGGIYEQYF
TGTGCCTGGAGTGCGGGGGGGATCTACGAGCAGTACTTC
>TRBV7-9|TRBD1|TRBJ1-2|once
CASSLSQGAYGYTF
TGTGCCAGCAGCTTGTCCCAGGGGGCCTATGGCTACACCTTC
>TRBV19|TRBD2|TRBJ2-2|-
CASSIPAGEGTGELFF
TGTGCCAGTAGTATCCCAGCGGGAGAGGGGACCGGGGAGCTGTTTTTT
>TRBV30|-|TRBJ1-1|-
CAWRGGQQNREAFF
TGTGCCTGGAGGGGCGGACAGCAGAACAGGGAAGCTTTCTTT
>TRBV19|TRBD1|TRBJ1-2|few
CASSNGQGNYGYTF
TGTGCCAGTAGTAATGGACAGGGAAACTATGGCTACACCTTC
>TRBV2|-|TRBJ2-7|few
CASSPSYEQYF
TGTGCCAGCAGTCCCAGCTACGAGCAGTACTTC
>TRBV19|TRBD2|TRBJ2-1|-
CATEAAGGPGNEQFF
TGTGCCACCGAAGCAGCGGGAGGGCCGGGCAATGAGCAGTTCTTC
>TRBV11-3|TRBD1|TRBJ1-1|-
CASSLTSERGRGDTEAFF
TGTGCCAGCAGCTTAACATCAGAAAGGGGGCGTGGTGACACTGAAGCTTTCTTT
>TRBV6-1|TRBD2|TRBJ2-5|once
CASSENLAGGETQYF
TGTGCCAGCAGTGAAAATTTGGCGGGAGGAGAGACCCAGTACTTC
>TRBV6-5|-|TRBJ2-1|-
CASSYSGQVPNEQFF
TGTGCCAGCAGTTACTCGGGGCAGGTTCCCAATGAGCAGTTCTTC
>TRBV5-4|TRBD1|TRBJ2-5|-
CASSRQGGRQETQYF
TGTGCCAGCAGCAGACAGGGGGGCCGCCAAGAGACCCAGTACTTC
>TRBV6-6|TRBD1|TRBJ1-4|-
CASSRDRNEKLFF
TGTGCCAGCAGCCGGGACAGAAACGAAAAACTGTTTTTT
>TRBV7-6|TRBD2|TRBJ2-7|-
CASSFSGRFFEQYF
TGTGCCAGCAGCTTCAGCGGGAGGTTCTTCGAGCAGTACTTC